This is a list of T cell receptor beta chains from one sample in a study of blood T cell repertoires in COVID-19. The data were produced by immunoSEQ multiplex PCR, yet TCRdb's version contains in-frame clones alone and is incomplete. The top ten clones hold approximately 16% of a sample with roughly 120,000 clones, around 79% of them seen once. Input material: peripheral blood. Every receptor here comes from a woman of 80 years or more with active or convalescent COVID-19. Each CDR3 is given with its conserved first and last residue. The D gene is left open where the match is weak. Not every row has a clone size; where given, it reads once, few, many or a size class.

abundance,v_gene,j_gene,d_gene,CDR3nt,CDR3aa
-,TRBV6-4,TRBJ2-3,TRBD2,TGTGCCAGCAGTAGAAGCGGGAGCAACACAGATACGCAGTATTTT,CASSRSGSNTDTQYF
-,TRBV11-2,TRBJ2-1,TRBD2,TGTGCCAGCAGCTTAGTAGGGGCGGGGGTTGAGCAGTTCTTC,CASSLVGAGVEQFF
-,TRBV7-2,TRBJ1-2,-,TGTGCCAGCAGCTTAGTAGCAGAGGAAAACTATGGCTACACCTTC,CASSLVAEENYGYTF
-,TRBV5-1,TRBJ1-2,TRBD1,TGCGCCAGCAGCTTGCCAGGGGGCCCGGGGGATGGCTACACCTTC,CASSLPGGPGDGYTF
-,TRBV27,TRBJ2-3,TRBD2,TGTGCCAGCAGTTTAAGGCGACTAGCGGGAGTCTTCAGGGCAGATACGCAGTATTTT,CASSLRRLAGVFRADTQYF
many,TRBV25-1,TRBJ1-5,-,TGTGCCAGCAGTGAAATTTCTTTCAATCAGCCCCAGCATTTT,CASSEISFNQPQHF
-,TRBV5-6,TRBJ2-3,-,TGTGCCAGCACCGATGGGGGGACCACAGATACGCAGTATTTT,CASTDGGTTDTQYF
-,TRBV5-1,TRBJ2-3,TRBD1,TGCGCCAGCAGCTTAGGGACAGGGAATATAGCAGATACGCAGTATTTT,CASSLGTGNIADTQYF
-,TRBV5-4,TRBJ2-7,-,TGTGCCAGCAGCTTGGCCGAGCGGCCAGGCTACGAGCAGTACTTC,CASSLAERPGYEQYF
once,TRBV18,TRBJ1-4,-,TGTGCCAGCTCCTCCACTATGAGACAGGCTAATGAAAAACTGTTTTTT,CASSSTMRQANEKLFF
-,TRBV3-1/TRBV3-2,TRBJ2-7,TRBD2,TGTGCCAGCAGCCGGTTCGTTTCTAGCGGGAGTTACGAGCAGTACTTC,CASSRFVSSGSYEQYF
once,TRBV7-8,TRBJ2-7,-,TGTGCCAGCAGCTCCCACTCCGGGGCGGGATGGCCTCACGAGCAGTACTTC,CASSSHSGAGWPHEQYF
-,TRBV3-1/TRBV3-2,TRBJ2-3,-,TGTGCCAGCAGCCGGAGGAGCACAGATACGCAGTATTTT,CASSRRSTDTQYF
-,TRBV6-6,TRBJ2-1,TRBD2,TGTGCCAGCAGATTAGCGGGAGGTTTTGAGCAGTTCTTC,CASRLAGGFEQFF
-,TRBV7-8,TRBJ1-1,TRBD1,TGTGCCAGCAGCGCTACAGGGGACACTGAAGCTTTCTTT,CASSATGDTEAFF
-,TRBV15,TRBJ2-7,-,TGTGCCACCAGCAGAGATTACGACAGAACCTACGAGCAGTACTTC,CATSRDYDRTYEQYF
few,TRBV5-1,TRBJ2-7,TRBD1,TGCGCCAGCAGCTCCGGACAGGGGGAGTACTTC,CASSSGQGEYF
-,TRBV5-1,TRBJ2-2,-,TGCGCCAGCAGCTCGGGACTTCACACCGGGGAGCTGTTTTTT,CASSSGLHTGELFF
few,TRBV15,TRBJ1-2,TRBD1,TGTGCCACCAGCTACCGAACAGGGGATCTGTCTGGCTACACCTTC,CATSYRTGDLSGYTF
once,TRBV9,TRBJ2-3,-,TGTGCCAGCAGCATTAGACTAGGAGATACGCAGTATTTT,CASSIRLGDTQYF